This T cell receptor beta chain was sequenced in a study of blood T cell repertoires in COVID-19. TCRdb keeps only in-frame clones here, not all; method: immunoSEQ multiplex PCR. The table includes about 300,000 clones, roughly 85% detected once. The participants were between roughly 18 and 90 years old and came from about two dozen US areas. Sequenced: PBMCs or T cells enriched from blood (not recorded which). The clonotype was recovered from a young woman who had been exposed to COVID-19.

The CDR3 loop is CASQDPGQTNYGYTF. CDR3 DNA: TGTGCCAGCCAAGATCCGGGACAGACTAACTATGGCTACACCTTC. The V call is TRBV10-3, the J call TRBJ1-2; 7 bases line up with TRBD1. Germline values: CDR1 ENHRY, CDR2 SYGVKD. The V and J ends lost 10 bases and 0 bases, in that order; junction bases with no gene match: 11. This CDR3 spans 15 amino acids.